This record looks at one T cell receptor (beta chain) sequence and its context. The data are from a study of blood T cell repertoires in COVID-19. Study-level information: The origin of the acute and convalescent COVID-19 samples was the United States, Italy and Spain. T cells, B-cell-depleted T cells, or PBMCs supplied cDNA or gDNA.

Germline values: CDR1 GTSNPN, CDR2 SVGIG (reference sequence). This CDR3 contains 14 residues. The ends were cut back, 5 bases at V and 3 bases at J, with 16 bases in the middle. As processed by the authors: Amplification of reference gene primers was used by the study to estimate nucleated cell counts. The table came from immunoSEQ multiplex PCR; TCRdb's copy has only in-frame clones and leaves some out. V and J calls and clone size come straight from that table; D and trimming were deduced from the DNA. The table has roughly 290,000 clones, 80% to 90% seen once. The source of this sequence is a man younger than 40 with acute or convalescent COVID-19. The material sequenced was peripheral blood. V is TRBV30 and J is TRBJ1-1, with D maybe TRBD1 (5 bases). CDR3: CAWRWGVGYTEAFF. In DNA, the CDR3 is TGTGCCTGGCGTTGGGGGGTAGGATACACTGAAGCTTTCTTT.